A selection of T cell receptor beta chains follows, all from one sample in a study of blood T cell repertoires in COVID-19. Sequenced by immunoSEQ multiplex PCR; TCRdb stores in-frame clones only, minus some. Here the sample spans about 300,000 clones, approximately 84% being singletons. Sequencing was carried out using peripheral blood. The receptor source for this set is a human donor with COVID-19, enrolled during active disease. The donor label of this sample is uncertain. Each CDR3 is given with its conserved first and last residue. A D gene is named only where the DNA matches it firmly. Only some rows state a clone size, as once, few, many or a class for expanded clones.

TRBJ1-1 | - | TRBD1 | TRBV9 | TGTGCCAGCAGCGTAGATCCGGGACAGGGAGCTTTCTTT | CASSVDPGQGAFF
TRBJ2-2 | once | TRBD2 | TRBV5-1 | TGCGCCAGCAGGTCGACTAGCGAGGCCGGGGAGCTGTTTTTT | CASRSTSEAGELFF
TRBJ2-5 | once | TRBD2 | TRBV3-1/TRBV3-2 | TGTGCCAGCAGCCAAGATACTAGCGGCTACAGGGAGACCCAGTACTTC | CASSQDTSGYRETQYF
TRBJ2-7 | - | - | TRBV7-2 | TGTGCCAGCAGCTTACGGACATCTCCTGGGGAGCAGTACTTC | CASSLRTSPGEQYF
TRBJ1-1 | - | - | TRBV5-4 | TGTGCCAGCAGCGACGATCCACAGTCAATGAACACTGAAGCTTTCTTT | CASSDDPQSMNTEAFF
TRBJ2-7 | few | - | TRBV28 | TGTGCCAGCAGTCCAGAGCAGGTATCCTACGAGCAGTACTTC | CASSPEQVSYEQYF
TRBJ2-2 | - | - | TRBV18 | TGTGCCAGCTCACCTTTCGACAGGAGCGGGGAGCTGTTTTTT | CASSPFDRSGELFF
TRBJ1-1 | - | - | TRBV19 | TGTGCCAGTACGCCGCTTATCGGGGGGCCCACTGAAGCTTTCTTT | CASTPLIGGPTEAFF
TRBJ1-2 | - | - | TRBV18 | TGTGCCAGCTCACCGACAGAACCCAACTATGGCTACACCTTC | CASSPTEPNYGYTF
TRBJ2-7 | - | TRBD1 | TRBV19 | TGTGCCAGTAGTGCGCGACAGGGGGCTGCCTACGAGCAGTACTTC | CASSARQGAAYEQYF
TRBJ1-1 | - | TRBD1 | TRBV7-9 | TGTGCCAGCAGCTTTCTGACAGGGGGCACGGCTGAAGCTTTCTTT | CASSFLTGGTAEAFF
TRBJ2-7 | - | TRBD1 | TRBV28 | TGTGCCAGCAGTTCCCCGGGACAGGGCTACGAGCAGTACTTC | CASSSPGQGYEQYF
TRBJ2-7 | - | TRBD2 | TRBV3-1/TRBV3-2 | TGTGCCAGCAGCCAAGGCTCTGCGGGAGGCTACGAGCAGTACTTC | CASSQGSAGGYEQYF
TRBJ1-5 | - | TRBD1 | TRBV19 | TGTGCCAGTAACAAACCGACAGGGCGCAATCAGCCCCAGCATTTT | CASNKPTGRNQPQHF
TRBJ2-7 | - | - | TRBV27 | TGTGCCAGCAGTTTTGGCGCGCGGCTATGGGACTCCGAGCAGTACTTC | CASSFGARLWDSEQYF
TRBJ1-5 | - | TRBD1 | TRBV3-1/TRBV3-2 | TGTGCCAGCAGCCAAGGGTTCCCGGGACAGGGGTCGGGCAATCAGCCCCAGCATTTT | CASSQGFPGQGSGNQPQHF
TRBJ2-7 | once | - | TRBV6-5 | TGTGCCAGCAGTAGAGGGCTAGGCAGCTCCTACGAGCAGTACTTC | CASSRGLGSSYEQYF
TRBJ2-3 | - | - | TRBV27 | TGTGCCAGCAAAACCCAAGGGAGGCAATTCACAGATACGCAGTATTTT | CASKTQGRQFTDTQYF
TRBJ2-7 | few | - | TRBV7-2 | TGTGCCAGCAGCTTCGGGACACAGCTCTACGAGCAGTACTTC | CASSFGTQLYEQYF
TRBJ1-2 | - | - | TRBV3-1/TRBV3-2 | TGTGCCAGCAGCCAAGTAAGGGGAAGTGGCTACACCTTC | CASSQVRGSGYTF
TRBJ2-2 | - | TRBD2 | TRBV10-1 | TGCGCCAGCAGTGACCCGGGACTAGCGGGAGCGAACACCGGGGAGCTGTTTTTT | CASSDPGLAGANTGELFF
TRBJ1-5 | - | - | TRBV7-2 | TGTGCCAGCAGCTTAGGCACGGGGAATCAGCCCCAGCATTTT | CASSLGTGNQPQHF
TRBJ1-1 | - | TRBD1 | TRBV2 | TGTGCCAGCAGTGAAGAGGGACAGGGGTTACTTGAAGCTTTCTTT | CASSEEGQGLLEAFF
TRBJ2-1 | - | TRBD2 | TRBV5-5 | TGTGCCAGCAGTTCCCGAGCGGGAGTCGGCAATGAGCAGTTCTTC | CASSSRAGVGNEQFF
TRBJ2-3 | - | TRBD2 | TRBV5-1 | TGCGCCAGCAGCGCCACTAGCGGCACAGATACGCAGTATTTT | CASSATSGTDTQYF
TRBJ1-1 | - | TRBD1 | TRBV4-3 | TGCGCCAGCAGCCCCCACTGGACAGGTAACACTGAAGCTTTCTTT | CASSPHWTGNTEAFF
TRBJ2-5 | - | - | TRBV20-1 | TGCAGTGCTAGTCTCCTCGGCCAAGAGACCCAGTACTTC | CSASLLGQETQYF
TRBJ2-2 | - | TRBD2 | TRBV29-1 | TGCAGCGTTGATAGTCGAGGACTAGCGGAAAGGAAGGGCGGGGAGCTGTTTTTT | CSVDSRGLAERKGGELFF
TRBJ1-4 | - | TRBD1 | TRBV7-2 | TGTGCCAGCAGCCTCCGACAGGGGGAGTTGAAACTGTTTTTT | CASSLRQGELKLFF
TRBJ2-7 | - | TRBD2 | TRBV12-3/TRBV12-4 | TGTGCCAGCGGGACTAGCGGCTCCTACGAGCAGTACTTC | CASGTSGSYEQYF
TRBJ2-3 | - | TRBD1 | TRBV5-1 | TGCGCCAGCAGCTTGGACTTACAGGGGGAGGTCCCAGATACGCAGTATTTT | CASSLDLQGEVPDTQYF
TRBJ2-3 | once | - | TRBV5-1 | TGCGCCAGCAGCTTGGTCCAGGGTAGCACAGATACGCAGTATTTT | CASSLVQGSTDTQYF
TRBJ2-3 | - | - | TRBV7-2 | TGTGCCAGCAGCTTAGGGAGAACGCCAGATACGCAGTATTTT | CASSLGRTPDTQYF
TRBJ2-5 | - | - | TRBV7-2 | TGTGCCAGCAGCTTTCAGGGGAACCCACCGGAGACCCAGTACTTC | CASSFQGNPPETQYF
TRBJ1-5 | many | - | TRBV18 | TGTGCCAGCTCACGGGGGGACGGTAGCAATCAGCCCCAGCATTTT | CASSRGDGSNQPQHF